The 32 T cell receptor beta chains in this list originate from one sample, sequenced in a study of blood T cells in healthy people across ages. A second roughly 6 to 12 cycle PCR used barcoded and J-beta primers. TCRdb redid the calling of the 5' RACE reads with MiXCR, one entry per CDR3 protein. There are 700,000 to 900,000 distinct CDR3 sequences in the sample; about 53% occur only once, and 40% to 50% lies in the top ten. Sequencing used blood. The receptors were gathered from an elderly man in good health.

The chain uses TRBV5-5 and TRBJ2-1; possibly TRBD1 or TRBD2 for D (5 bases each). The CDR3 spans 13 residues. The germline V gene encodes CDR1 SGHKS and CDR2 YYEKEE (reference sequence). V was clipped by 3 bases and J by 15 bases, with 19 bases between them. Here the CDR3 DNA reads TGTGCCAGCAGCTCAGCCCGGGACCCCCGCTTGTTCTTC. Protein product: CASSSARDPRLFF.

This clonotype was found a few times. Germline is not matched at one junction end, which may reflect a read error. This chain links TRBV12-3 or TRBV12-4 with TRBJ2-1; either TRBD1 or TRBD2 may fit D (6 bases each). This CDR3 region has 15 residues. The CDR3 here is CASSLGGQTYNEQFF. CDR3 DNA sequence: TGTGCCAGCAGCTTAGGGGGGCAGACCTACAATGAGCAGTTCTTC.

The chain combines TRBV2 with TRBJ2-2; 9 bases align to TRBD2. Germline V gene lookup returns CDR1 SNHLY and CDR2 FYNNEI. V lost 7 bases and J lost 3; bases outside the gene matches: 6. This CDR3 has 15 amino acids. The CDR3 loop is CASNPSGIYTGELFF. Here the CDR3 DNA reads TGTGCCAGCAACCCTAGCGGGATTTACACCGGGGAGCTGTTTTTT.

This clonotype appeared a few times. The CDR3 region has the DNA TGTGCCAGCTGCGCTGGGAGCACAGATACGCAGTATTTT. This sequence encodes CASCAGSTDTQYF. The chain recombines TRBV12-3 or TRBV12-4 with TRBJ2-3; D gene uncertain. The CDR3 covers 13 residues. Trimming cost V 8 bases and J 0 bases, with 9 bases left between them.

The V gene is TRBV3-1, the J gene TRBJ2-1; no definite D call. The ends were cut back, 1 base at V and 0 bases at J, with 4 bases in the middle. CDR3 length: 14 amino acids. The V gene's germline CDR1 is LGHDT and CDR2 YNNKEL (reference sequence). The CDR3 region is CASSQGRSYNEQFF. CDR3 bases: TGTGCCAGCAGCCAAGGGCGCTCCTACAATGAGCAGTTCTTC.

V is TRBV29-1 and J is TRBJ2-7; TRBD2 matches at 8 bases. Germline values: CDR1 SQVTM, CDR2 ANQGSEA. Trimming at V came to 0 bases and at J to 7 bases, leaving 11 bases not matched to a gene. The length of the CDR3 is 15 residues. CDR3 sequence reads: CSVEDRGGTYNEQYF. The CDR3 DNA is TGCAGCGTTGAAGATCGGGGGGGGACGTACAATGAGCAGTACTTC.

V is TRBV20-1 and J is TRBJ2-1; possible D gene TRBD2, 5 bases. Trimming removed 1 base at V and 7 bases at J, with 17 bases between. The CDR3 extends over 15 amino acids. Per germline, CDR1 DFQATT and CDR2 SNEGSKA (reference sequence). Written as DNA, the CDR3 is TGCAGTGCTAGAGTCACTGGGTTAGCGTCGAATGAGCAGTTCTTC. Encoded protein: CSARVTGLASNEQFF.

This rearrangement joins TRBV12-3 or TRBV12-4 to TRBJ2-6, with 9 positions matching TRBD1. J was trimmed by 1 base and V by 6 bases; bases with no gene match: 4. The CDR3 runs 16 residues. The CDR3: CASSSGQGSGANVLTF. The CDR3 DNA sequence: TGTGCCAGCAGCTCGGGACAGGGATCTGGGGCCAACGTCCTGACTTTC.

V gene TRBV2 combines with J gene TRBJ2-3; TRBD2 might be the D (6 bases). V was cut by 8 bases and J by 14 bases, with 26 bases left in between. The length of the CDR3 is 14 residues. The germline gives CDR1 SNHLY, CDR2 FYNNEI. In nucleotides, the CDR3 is TGTGCCAGCTCCCGAGGCGGGGTCGGGAGATACGCGTATTTT. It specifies CASSRGGVGRYAYF.

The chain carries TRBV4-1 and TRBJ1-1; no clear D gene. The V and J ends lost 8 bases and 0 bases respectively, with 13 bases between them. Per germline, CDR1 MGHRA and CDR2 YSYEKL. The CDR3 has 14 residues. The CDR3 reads CASSQAVMNTEAFF. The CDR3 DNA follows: TGCGCCAGCTCTCAGGCAGTTATGAACACTGAAGCTTTCTTT.

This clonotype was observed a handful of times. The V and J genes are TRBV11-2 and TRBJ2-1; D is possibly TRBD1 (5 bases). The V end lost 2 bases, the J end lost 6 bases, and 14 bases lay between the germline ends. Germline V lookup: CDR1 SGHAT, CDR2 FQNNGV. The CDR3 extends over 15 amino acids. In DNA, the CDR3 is TGTGCCAGCAGCTTAACAGGATATTATCGCAATGAGCAGTTCTTC. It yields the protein CASSLTGYYRNEQFF.

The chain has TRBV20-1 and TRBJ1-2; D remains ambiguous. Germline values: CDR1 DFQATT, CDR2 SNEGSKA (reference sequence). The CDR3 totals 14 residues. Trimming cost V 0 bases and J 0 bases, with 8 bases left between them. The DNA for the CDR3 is TGCAGTGCTAGAGATGAGGAGGCTAACTATGGCTACACCTTC. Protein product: CSARDEEANYGYTF.

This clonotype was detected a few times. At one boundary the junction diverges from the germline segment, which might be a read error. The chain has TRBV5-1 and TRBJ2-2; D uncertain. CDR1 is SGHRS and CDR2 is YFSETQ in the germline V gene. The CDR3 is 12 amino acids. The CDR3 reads CASSLGSGELFF. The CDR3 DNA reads TGTGCCAGCAGCCTGGGTTCCGGGGAGCTGTTTTTT.

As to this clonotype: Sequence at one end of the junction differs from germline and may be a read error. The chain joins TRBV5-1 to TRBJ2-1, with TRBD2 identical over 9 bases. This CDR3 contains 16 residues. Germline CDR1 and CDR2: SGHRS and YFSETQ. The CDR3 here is CASSLWREGRGNEQFF. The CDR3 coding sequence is TGCGCCAGCAGCTTGTGGCGGGAGGGCCGTGGCAATGAGCAGTTCTTT. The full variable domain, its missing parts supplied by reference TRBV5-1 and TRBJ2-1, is KAGVTQTPRYLIKTRGQQVTLSCSPISGHRSVSWYQQTPGQGLQFLFEYFSETQRNKGNFPGRFSGRQFSNSRSEMNVSTLELGDSALYLCASSLWREGRGNEQFFGPGTRLTVL.

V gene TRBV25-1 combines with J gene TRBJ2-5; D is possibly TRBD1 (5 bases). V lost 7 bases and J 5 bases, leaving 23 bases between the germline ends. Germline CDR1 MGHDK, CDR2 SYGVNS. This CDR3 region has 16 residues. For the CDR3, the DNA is TGTGCCAGCATCAAAGGGGCAGGGTCGTATGGGGAGACCCAGTACTTC. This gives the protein CASIKGAGSYGETQYF. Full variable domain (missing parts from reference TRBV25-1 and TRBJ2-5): EADIYQTPRYLVIGTGKKITLECSQTMGHDKMYWYQQDPGMELHLIHYSYGVNSTEKGDLSSESTVSRIRTEHFPLTLESARPSHTSQYLCASIKGAGSYGETQYFGPGTRLLVL.

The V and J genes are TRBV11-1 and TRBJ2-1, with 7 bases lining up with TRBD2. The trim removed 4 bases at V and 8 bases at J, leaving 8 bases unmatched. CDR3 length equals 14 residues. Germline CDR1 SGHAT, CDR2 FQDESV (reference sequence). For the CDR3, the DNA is TGTGCCAGCAGCTCCCTGGGAGGGACCGATGAGCAGTTCTTC. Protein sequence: CASSSLGGTDEQFF.

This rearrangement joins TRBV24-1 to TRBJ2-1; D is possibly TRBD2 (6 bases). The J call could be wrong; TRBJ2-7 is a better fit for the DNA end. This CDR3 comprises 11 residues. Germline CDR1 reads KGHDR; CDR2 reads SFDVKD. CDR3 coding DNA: TGTGCCACCTCGCGGAGGGATGAGCAGTACTTC. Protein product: CATSRRDEQYF.

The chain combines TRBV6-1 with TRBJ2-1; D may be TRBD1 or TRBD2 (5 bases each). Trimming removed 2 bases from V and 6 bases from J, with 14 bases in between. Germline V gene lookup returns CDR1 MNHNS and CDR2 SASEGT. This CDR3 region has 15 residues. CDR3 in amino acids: CASSEPPGGANEQFF. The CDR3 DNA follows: TGTGCCAGCAGTGAACCCCCTGGGGGAGCCAATGAGCAGTTCTTC.

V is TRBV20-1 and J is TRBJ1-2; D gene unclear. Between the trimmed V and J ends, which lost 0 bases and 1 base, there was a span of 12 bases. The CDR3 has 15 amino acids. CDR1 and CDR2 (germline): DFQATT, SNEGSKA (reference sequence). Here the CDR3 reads CSARDLDTYNYGYTF. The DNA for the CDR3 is TGCAGTGCTAGAGATTTAGACACCTATAACTATGGCTACACCTTC.

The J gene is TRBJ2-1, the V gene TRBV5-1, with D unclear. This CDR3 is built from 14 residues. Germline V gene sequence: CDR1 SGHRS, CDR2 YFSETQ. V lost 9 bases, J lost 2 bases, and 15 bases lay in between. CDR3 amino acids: CATPRGTTYNEQFF. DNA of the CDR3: TGCGCCACCCCCAGAGGAACCACCTACAATGAGCAGTTCTTC.

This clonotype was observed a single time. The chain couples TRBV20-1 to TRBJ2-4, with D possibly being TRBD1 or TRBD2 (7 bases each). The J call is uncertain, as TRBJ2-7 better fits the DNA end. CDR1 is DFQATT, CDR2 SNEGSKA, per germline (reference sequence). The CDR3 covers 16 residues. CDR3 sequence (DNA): TGCAGTGCTAGAGATGGAGGGAGGGGGCTCGCCGACGAGCAGTACTTC. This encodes CSARDGGRGLADEQYF.

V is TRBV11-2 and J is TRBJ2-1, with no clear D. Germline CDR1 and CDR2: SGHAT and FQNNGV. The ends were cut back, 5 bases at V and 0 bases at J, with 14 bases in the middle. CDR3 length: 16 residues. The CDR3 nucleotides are TGTGCCAGCAGCCTACCGCTAAGAAGCTCCTACAATGAGCAGTTCTTC. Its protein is CASSLPLRSSYNEQFF.

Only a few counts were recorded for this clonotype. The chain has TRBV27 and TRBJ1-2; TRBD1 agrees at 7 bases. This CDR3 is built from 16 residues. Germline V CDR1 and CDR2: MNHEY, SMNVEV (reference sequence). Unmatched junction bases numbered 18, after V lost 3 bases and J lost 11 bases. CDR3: CASSFDRALTPIGYTF. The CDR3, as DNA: TGTGCCAGCAGTTTTGACAGGGCCCTTACCCCTATCGGGTACACCTTC.

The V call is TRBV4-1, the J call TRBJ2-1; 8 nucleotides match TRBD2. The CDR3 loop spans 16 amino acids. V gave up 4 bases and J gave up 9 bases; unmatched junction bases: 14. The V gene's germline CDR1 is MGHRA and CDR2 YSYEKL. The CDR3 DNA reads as TGCGCCAGCAGCCCAATTCCGGGACCGGGGGGGAGTGAGCAGTTCTTC. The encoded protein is CASSPIPGPGGSEQFF.

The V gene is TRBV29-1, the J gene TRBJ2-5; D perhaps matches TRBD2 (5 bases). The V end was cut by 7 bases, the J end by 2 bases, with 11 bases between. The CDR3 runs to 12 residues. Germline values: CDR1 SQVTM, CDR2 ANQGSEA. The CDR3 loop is CSARSAQETQYF. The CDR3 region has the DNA TGCAGCGCCCGTAGCGCGCAAGAGACCCAGTACTTC.

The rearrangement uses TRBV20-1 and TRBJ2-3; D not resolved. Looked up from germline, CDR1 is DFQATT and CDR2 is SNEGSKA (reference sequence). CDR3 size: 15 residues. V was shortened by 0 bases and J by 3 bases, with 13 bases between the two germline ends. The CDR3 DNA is TGCAGTGCTAGAGATTTCAGAGAGAAAACAGATACGCAGTATTTT. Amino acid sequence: CSARDFREKTDTQYF.

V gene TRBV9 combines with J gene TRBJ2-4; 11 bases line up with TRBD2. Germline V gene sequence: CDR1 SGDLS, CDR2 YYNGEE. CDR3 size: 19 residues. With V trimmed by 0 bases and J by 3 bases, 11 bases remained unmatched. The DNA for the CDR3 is TGTGCCAGCAGCGTAGATGGGCTAGCGGGGGGACTGGGCAAAAACATTCAGTACTTC. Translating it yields CASSVDGLAGGLGKNIQYF.

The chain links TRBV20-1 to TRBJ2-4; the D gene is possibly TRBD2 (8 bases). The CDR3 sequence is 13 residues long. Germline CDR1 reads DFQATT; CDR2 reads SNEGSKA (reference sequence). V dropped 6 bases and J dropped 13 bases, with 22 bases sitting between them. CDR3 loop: CSAGGGQPYGQYF. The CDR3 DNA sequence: TGCAGTGCCGGGGGGGGACAGCCGTACGGGCAGTACTTC.

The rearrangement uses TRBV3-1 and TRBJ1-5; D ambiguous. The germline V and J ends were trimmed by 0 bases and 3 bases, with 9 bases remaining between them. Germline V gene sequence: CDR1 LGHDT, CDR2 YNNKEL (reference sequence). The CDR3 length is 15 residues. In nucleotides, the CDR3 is TGTGCCAGCAGCCAAGATACCGGGAACAATCAGCCCCAGCATTTT. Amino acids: CASSQDTGNNQPQHF.

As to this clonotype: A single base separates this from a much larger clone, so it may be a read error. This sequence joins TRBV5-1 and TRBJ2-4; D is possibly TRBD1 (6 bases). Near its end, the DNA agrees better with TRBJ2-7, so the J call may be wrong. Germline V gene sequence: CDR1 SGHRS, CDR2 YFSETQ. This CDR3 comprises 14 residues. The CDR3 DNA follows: TGCGCCAGCAGCATACAGGGATTAACCCACGAGCAGTACTTC. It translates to CASSIQGLTHEQYF.

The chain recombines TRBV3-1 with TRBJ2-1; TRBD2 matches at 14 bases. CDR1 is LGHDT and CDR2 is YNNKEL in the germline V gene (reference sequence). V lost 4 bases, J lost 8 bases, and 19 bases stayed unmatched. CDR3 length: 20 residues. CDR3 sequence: CASSLESGTSGSPGVDEQFF. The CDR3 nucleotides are TGTGCCAGCAGCCTAGAATCCGGGACTAGCGGGAGTCCGGGTGTGGATGAGCAGTTCTTC.

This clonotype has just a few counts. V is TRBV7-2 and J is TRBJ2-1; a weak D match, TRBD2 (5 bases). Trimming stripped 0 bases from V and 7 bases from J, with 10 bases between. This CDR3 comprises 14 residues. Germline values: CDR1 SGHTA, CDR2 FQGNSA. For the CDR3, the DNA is TGTGCCAGCAGCTTAGCGGGAGCGGAGAATGAGCAGTTCTTC. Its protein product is CASSLAGAENEQFF.